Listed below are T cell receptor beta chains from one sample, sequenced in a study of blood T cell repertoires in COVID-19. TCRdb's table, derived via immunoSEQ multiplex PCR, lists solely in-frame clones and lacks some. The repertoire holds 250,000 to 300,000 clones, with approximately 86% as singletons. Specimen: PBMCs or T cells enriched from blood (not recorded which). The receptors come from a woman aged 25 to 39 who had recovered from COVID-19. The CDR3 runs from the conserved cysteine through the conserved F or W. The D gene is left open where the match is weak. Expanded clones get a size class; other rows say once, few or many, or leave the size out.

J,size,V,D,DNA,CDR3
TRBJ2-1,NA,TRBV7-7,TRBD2,TGTGCTAGCAGCTCTACGGGGGGGGCAAATTACAATGAGCAGTTCTTC,CASSSTGGANYNEQFF
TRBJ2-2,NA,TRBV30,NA,TGTGCCTGGAGTTCAACAGGGTCCTGGAACACCGGGGAGCTGTTTTTT,CAWSSTGSWNTGELFF
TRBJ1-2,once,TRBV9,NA,TGTGCCAGCAGCGTAGGCGTAAACCAACTTGGCTACACCTTC,CASSVGVNQLGYTF
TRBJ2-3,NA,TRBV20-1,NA,TGCAGGGCGGCTGACTCGGATACGCAGTATTTT,CRAADSDTQYF
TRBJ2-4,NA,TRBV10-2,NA,TGCGCCAGCAGTGAGTCTTTTCGGGAAAGTCGAAACATTCAGTACTTC,CASSESFRESRNIQYF
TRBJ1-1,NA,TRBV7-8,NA,TGTGCCAGCAGCTTATACGACCAGGGAGGGACTGAAGCTTTCTTT,CASSLYDQGGTEAFF
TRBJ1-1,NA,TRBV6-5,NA,TGTGCCAGCAGTCGCGGGGCGCCCACTGAAGCTTTCTTT,CASSRGAPTEAFF
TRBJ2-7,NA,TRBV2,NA,TGTGCCAGCAGTGGACTAGACTACGAGCAGTACTTC,CASSGLDYEQYF
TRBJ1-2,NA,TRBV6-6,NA,TGTGCCAGCAGCCCCTGGGGGGATGGCTACACCTTC,CASSPWGDGYTF
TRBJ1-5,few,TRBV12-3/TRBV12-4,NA,TGTGCCAGCAGTGGGGGGATGGCCCAGCATTTT,CASSGGMAQHF
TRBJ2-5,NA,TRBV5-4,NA,TGTGCCAGCAGCGAAGGGACTCACCAAGAGACCCAGTACTTC,CASSEGTHQETQYF
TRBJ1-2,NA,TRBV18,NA,TGTGCCAGCTCACCCCTGGCCCCGACCGGGACAACCGGCGGCTACACCTTC,CASSPLAPTGTTGGYTF
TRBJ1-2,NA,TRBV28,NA,TGTGCCAGCCAGCGCGGTAATGGCTACACCTTC,CASQRGNGYTF
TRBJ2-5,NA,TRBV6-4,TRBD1,TGTGCCAGCAGTCCGGGACAGGGATCGGAGACCCAGTACTTC,CASSPGQGSETQYF
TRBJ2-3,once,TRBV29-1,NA,TGCAGCGTTGTAGTGGCGGCAGATACGCAGTATTTT,CSVVVAADTQYF
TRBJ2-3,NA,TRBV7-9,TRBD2,TGTGCCAGCAGTTTAACTAGCGGGAGGGCCACCAAGGGCACAGATACGCAGTATTTT,CASSLTSGRATKGTDTQYF
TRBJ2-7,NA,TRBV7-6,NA,TGTGCCAGCAGCTTCGGTAGTAACTACGAGCAGTACTTC,CASSFGSNYEQYF
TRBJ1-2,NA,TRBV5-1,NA,TGCGCCAGCAGCTTGGACGTCAGTTTTAACTATGGCTACACCTTC,CASSLDVSFNYGYTF
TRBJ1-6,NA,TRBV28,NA,TGTGCCAGCAGTTTTCTCAGGGGACATTCACCCCTCCACTTT,CASSFLRGHSPLHF
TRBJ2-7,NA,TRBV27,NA,TGTGCCAGCAGCTCGCCCACTAACTTCGAGCGCTACGAGCAGTACTTC,CASSSPTNFERYEQYF
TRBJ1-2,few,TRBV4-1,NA,TGCGCCCCGCGGGTAGGGAGCCCCTACTATGGCTACACCTTC,CAPRVGSPYYGYTF
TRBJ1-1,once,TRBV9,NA,TGTGCCAGCAGCGTAGCCCCAGGGGACCACACTGAAGCTTTCTTT,CASSVAPGDHTEAFF
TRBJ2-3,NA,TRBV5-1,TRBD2,TGCGCCAGCAGCTTGGAGGCTAGCGGGAGGGTAGATACGCAGTATTTT,CASSLEASGRVDTQYF
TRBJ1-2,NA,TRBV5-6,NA,TGTGCCAGCAGCTTTTACCGTGCCCCGGGGGGCTACACCTTC,CASSFYRAPGGYTF
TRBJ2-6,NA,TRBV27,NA,TGTGCCAGCAGTTTTGTTGGACAGGGGGCCAACGTCCTGACTTTC,CASSFVGQGANVLTF
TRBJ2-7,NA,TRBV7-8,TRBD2,TGTGCCAGCAGCTCCCGTCTGAGCGGGGGATCTGCGGACGAGCAGTACTTC,CASSSRLSGGSADEQYF
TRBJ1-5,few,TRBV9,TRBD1,TGTGCCAGCAGCTTCCAGGGGGACAATCAGCCCCAGCATTTT,CASSFQGDNQPQHF